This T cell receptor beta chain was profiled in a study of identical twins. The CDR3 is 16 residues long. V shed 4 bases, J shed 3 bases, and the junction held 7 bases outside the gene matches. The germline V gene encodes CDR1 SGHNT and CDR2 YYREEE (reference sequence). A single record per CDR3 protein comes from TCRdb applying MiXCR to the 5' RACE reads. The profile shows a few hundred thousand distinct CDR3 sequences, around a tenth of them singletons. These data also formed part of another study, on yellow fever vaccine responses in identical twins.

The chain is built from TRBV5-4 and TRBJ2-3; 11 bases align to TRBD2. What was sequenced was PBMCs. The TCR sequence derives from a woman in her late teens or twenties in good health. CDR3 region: CASSALSSGRTDTQYF. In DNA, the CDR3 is TGTGCCAGCAGCGCATTGTCTAGCGGGAGGACAGATACGCAGTATTTT.